What follows are 29 T cell receptor beta chains derived from one specimen sequenced in a study of a mutant IDH1 vaccine in newly diagnosed glioma. Regarding time point: week 35, safety follow-up. Each dose delivered 300 ug of mutant IDH1 20-mer peptide subcutaneously with imiquimod. The antigens of these receptors remain unknown. Clones were sequenced by immunoSEQ multiplex PCR, and TCRdb holds only the in-frame ones, with some missing. In the table there are tens of thousands of clones, about 90% of which are singletons. The material was PBMCs, obtained from a glioma patient whose treatment included an IDH1 peptide vaccine. These receptors were collected from a man aged 35 to 55 with glioma.

The chain carries TRBV19 and TRBJ1-1, with D uncertain. Trimming stripped 4 bases from V and 1 base from J, with 4 bases between. The CDR3 has 12 amino acids. Germline CDR1 and CDR2: LNHDA and SQIVND (reference sequence). The CDR3 nucleotides read TGTGCCAGTAGTAACGGGAACACTGAAGCTTTCTTT. Its translation: CASSNGNTEAFF. Full variable domain (remainder filled in from reference TRBV19 and TRBJ1-1): DGGITQSPKYLFRKEGQNVTLSCEQNLNHDAMYWYRQDPGQGLRLIYYSQIVNDFQKGDIAEGYSVSREKKESFPLTVTSAQKNPTAFYLCASSNGNTEAFFGQGTRLTVV.

This chain connects TRBV7-2 to TRBJ2-1, with a tentative D call TRBD1 (5 bases). Germline assignment: CDR1 SGHTA and CDR2 FQGNSA. The CDR3 runs to 15 residues. Deletions cut 2 bases from V and 7 bases from J, with 15 bases between. The CDR3 nucleotides are TGTGCCAGCAGCTTACTTCAGGGTTCCTCAAATGAGCAGTTCTTC. Translating it yields CASSLLQGSSNEQFF.

CDR3 nucleotide sequence: TGTGCCATCAAGAAGGGAGTAGCGGGAGATGGGGATGAGCAGTTCTTC. It specifies CAIKKGVAGDGDEQFF. The chain carries TRBV10-3 and TRBJ2-1; 9 nucleotides align to TRBD2. CDR1 is ENHRY and CDR2 is SYGVKD in the germline V gene. The CDR3 has 16 amino acids. V lost 7 bases, J lost 8 bases, and 15 bases stayed unmatched.

The chain recombines TRBV19 with TRBJ1-5, with D tentatively TRBD1 (5 bases). The CDR3 runs 15 residues. Trimming removed 3 bases from V and 6 bases from J, with 15 bases in between. Germline V gives CDR1 LNHDA, CDR2 SQIVND (reference sequence). The CDR3 loop reads CASSISVWGSQPQHF. In DNA, the CDR3 is TGTGCCAGTAGTATTTCCGTGTGGGGGAGTCAGCCCCAGCATTTT.

This chain joins TRBV29-1 and TRBJ1-5, with D tentatively TRBD1 (6 bases). CDR1 is SQVTM and CDR2 is ANQGSEA in the germline V gene. Between the trimmed V and J ends, which lost 0 bases and 9 bases, there was a span of 9 bases. The CDR3 contains 12 residues. Here the CDR3 reads CSVEDEGGPQHF. The CDR3, as DNA: TGCAGCGTTGAAGATGAAGGGGGGCCCCAGCATTTT.

J is TRBJ2-2 and V is TRBV5-4; D not certain. With 5 bases removed from V and 6 bases from J, the gap between germline ends came to 8 bases. Germline V gives CDR1 SGHNT, CDR2 YYREEE (reference sequence). The CDR3 is 12 amino acids. Here the CDR3 DNA reads TGTGCCAGCAGGATAGGGTCCGGGGAGCTGTTTTTT. Translated: CASRIGSGELFF.

The rearrangement joins TRBV28 to TRBJ2-7; D not certain. This CDR3 spans 13 amino acids. Germline V CDR1 and CDR2: MDHEN, SYDVKM. Trimming left V 8 bases short and J 0 bases short, with 11 bases between. The CDR3 region is CASGDTSSYEQYF. The CDR3 bases are TGTGCCAGCGGCGACACCAGCTCCTACGAGCAGTACTTC.

V is TRBV5-4 and J is TRBJ2-7, with 7 nucleotides matching TRBD2. With V trimmed by 4 bases and J by 7 bases, 8 bases remained unmatched. CDR1 and CDR2 from the germline V gene are SGHNT and YYREEE (reference sequence). The length of the CDR3 is 13 residues. CDR3 sequence (DNA): TGTGCCAGCAGCGGAGGGTGGGGGGGAGAGCAGTACTTC. Translation gives CASSGGWGGEQYF.

This clone was seen more than once but under ten times. V usage is TRBV7-3 and J usage is TRBJ2-1, with D possibly called TRBD1 or TRBD2 (5 bases each). V lost 5 bases to trimming and J lost 6 bases, with 14 bases between them. This CDR3 has 14 residues. The V gene's germline CDR1 is SGHTA and CDR2 FQGTGA. CDR3 amino acids: CASSRDPRVNEQFF. DNA for the CDR3: TGTGCCAGCAGCCGGGACCCACGGGTCAATGAGCAGTTCTTC. Together with reference TRBV7-3 and TRBJ2-1, the CDR3 gives the full variable domain: GAGVSQTPSNKVTEKGKYVELRCDPISGHTALYWYRQSLGQGPEFLIYFQGTGAADDSGLPNDRFFAVRPEGSVSTLKIQRTERGDSAVYLCASSRDPRVNEQFFGPGTRLTVL.

This clone was detected a few times. This rearrangement joins TRBV5-1 to TRBJ2-7; a possible D gene is TRBD1 (5 bases). Trimming cost V 6 bases and J 4 bases, with 17 bases left between them. Germline V CDR1 and CDR2: SGHRS, YFSETQ. The CDR3 sequence is 14 residues long. The CDR3 is CASTQGLTQYEQYF. For the CDR3, the DNA is TGCGCCAGCACCCAGGGATTAACCCAATACGAGCAGTACTTC.

This clone was recorded only once. The V and J genes are TRBV7-3 and TRBJ2-5, with 10 bases fitting TRBD2. This CDR3 region has 17 residues. J gave up 4 bases and V 4 bases, and 12 bases lay outside the gene matches. Germline values: CDR1 SGHTA, CDR2 FQGTGA. CDR3 bases: TGTGCCAGCAGCTCGCCTTACCAGCGGGAGGGGGGAGAGACCCAGTACTTC. Residues: CASSSPYQREGGETQYF.

The rearrangement links TRBV7-2 to TRBJ2-5, with TRBD2 as a possible D gene (5 bases). The ends were cut back, 3 bases at V and 5 bases at J, with 16 bases in the middle. Germline CDR1 and CDR2: SGHTA and FQGNSA. The CDR3 runs 15 residues. Here the CDR3 DNA reads TGTGCCAGCAGCTTTTACCAGCTAGCTGCGGAGACCCAGTACTTC. Amino acid sequence: CASSFYQLAAETQYF.

The chain is built from TRBV6-6 and TRBJ1-4; D is ambiguous. V lost 2 bases to trimming and J lost 6 bases, with 10 bases between them. The CDR3 has 14 residues. The germline CDR1 and CDR2 sequences are MNHNY and SVGAGI (reference sequence). DNA of the CDR3: TGTGCCAGCAGTTACGGGCAGGAATATGAAAAACTGTTTTTT. Protein sequence: CASSYGQEYEKLFF.

The chain combines TRBV7-2 with TRBJ2-3; 10 bases map to TRBD2. The CDR3 has 16 amino acids. Germline V CDR1 and CDR2: SGHTA, FQGNSA. Trimming removed 0 bases from V and 6 bases from J; junction bases left unmatched: 6. CDR3 sequence: CASSLAGASGSDTQYF. The CDR3, as DNA: TGTGCCAGCAGCTTAGCGGGGGCTAGCGGGAGTGATACGCAGTATTTT.

This clone occurred once. CDR3 region: CALPSRYGADTQYF. Here the CDR3 DNA reads TGTGCCTTACCCTCCCGGTATGGCGCAGATACGCAGTATTTT. The chain combines TRBV2 with TRBJ2-3; D ambiguous. Germline V gives CDR1 SNHLY, CDR2 FYNNEI. The CDR3 is 14 amino acids. The germline V and J ends were trimmed by 11 bases and 4 bases, with 19 bases remaining between them. Complete variable domain (other parts from reference TRBV2 and TRBJ2-3): EPEVTQTPSHQVTQMGQEVILRCVPISNHLYFYWYRQILGQKVEFLVSFYNNEISEKSEIFDDQFSVERPDGSNFTLKIRSTKLEDSAMYFCALPSRYGADTQYFGPGTRLTVL.

This clone occurred a few times. The chain is built from TRBV13 and TRBJ2-7; 7 bases agree with TRBD2. CDR3 size: 17 residues. Germline assignment: CDR1 PRHDT and CDR2 FYEKMQ (reference sequence). Trimming cost V 7 bases and J 6 bases; bases outside gene matches: 21. The CDR3 DNA follows: TGTGCCAGCACCGGTAGGGGTCTAGCGGACCCGGGAGGCGAGCAGTACTTC. Encoded protein: CASTGRGLADPGGEQYF.

This chain links TRBV29-1 with TRBJ2-1; D remains ambiguous. Trimming shortened V by 3 bases and J by 10 bases, and 13 bases separated the two germline ends. The germline CDR1 and CDR2 sequences are SQVTM and ANQGSEA. The CDR3 is 12 residues long. DNA for the CDR3: TGCAGCGTTGAGAGTGACGGAGAAGAGCAGTTCTTC. Protein: CSVESDGEEQFF.

This clone was seen just once. This chain links TRBV14 with TRBJ1-2; 10 bases are shared with TRBD1. This CDR3 spans 16 amino acids. In germline, CDR1 is SGHDN, CDR2 FVKESK. V shed 5 bases and J 1 base; nucleotides not matched to a gene: 7. CDR3 coding DNA: TGTGCCAGCAGCACTCGGACAGGGGGTGTTAACTATGGCTACACCTTC. Its translation: CASSTRTGGVNYGYTF.

This clone has a single count. The V gene is TRBV7-3, the J gene TRBJ1-1; D is possibly TRBD1 (5 bases). Germline values: CDR1 SGHTA, CDR2 FQGTGA. The ends were cut back, 5 bases at V and 3 bases at J, with 16 bases in the middle. The CDR3 covers 15 residues. The CDR3 bases are TGTGCCAGCAGCCCCAGGGCGCTAGGCCACACTGAAGCTTTCTTT. This sequence encodes CASSPRALGHTEAFF. The full variable domain, in which reference TRBV7-3 and TRBJ1-1 provide the parts outside the CDR3, is GAGVSQTPSNKVTEKGKYVELRCDPISGHTALYWYRQSLGQGPEFLIYFQGTGAADDSGLPNDRFFAVRPEGSVSTLKIQRTERGDSAVYLCASSPRALGHTEAFFGQGTRLTVV.

V and J are TRBV19 and TRBJ1-2, with D perhaps TRBD1 (6 bases). The CDR3 is made up of 17 amino acids. CDR1 and CDR2 (germline): LNHDA, SQIVND (reference sequence). The ends were cut back, 3 bases at V and 4 bases at J, with 21 bases in the middle. For the CDR3, the DNA is TGTGCCAGTAGTATCCCGACCGGGGGACAACGTAGCTATGGCTACACCTTC. This sequence encodes CASSIPTGGQRSYGYTF.

The V gene is TRBV11-2, the J gene TRBJ2-3; D remains unclear. Germline CDR1 SGHAT, CDR2 FQNNGV. Trimming took 5 bases from V and 3 from J, leaving 9 bases between them. The CDR3 has 13 residues. This chain's CDR3 is CASSRPGTDTQYF. The CDR3 coding sequence is TGTGCCAGCAGCCGACCCGGGACAGATACGCAGTATTTT.

CDR3 nucleotide sequence: TGTGCCAGCACGACCCTAGCGGTTAATTACGGCGGGGAGCTGTTTTTT. Residues: CASTTLAVNYGGELFF. The rearrangement uses TRBV9 and TRBJ2-2; 7 bases fit TRBD2. The trim removed 6 bases at V and 7 bases at J, leaving 15 bases unmatched. This CDR3 region has 16 residues. Germline assignment: CDR1 SGDLS and CDR2 YYNGEE.

The chain joins TRBV5-1 to TRBJ2-5; 10 positions match TRBD2. Per germline, CDR1 SGHRS and CDR2 YFSETQ. The CDR3 has 16 amino acids. V shed 4 bases, J shed 5 bases, and the junction held 11 bases outside the gene matches. For the CDR3, the DNA is TGCGCCAGCAGCCAAACTAGCGGGACCACAATGGAGACCCAGTACTTC. It encodes CASSQTSGTTMETQYF.

The chain employs TRBV19 and TRBJ2-4; D is undetermined. Trimming stripped 5 bases from V and 1 base from J, with 15 bases between. The CDR3 consists of 16 residues. Germline V gene sequence: CDR1 LNHDA, CDR2 SQIVND (reference sequence). CDR3 nucleotides: TGTGCCAGTAGTCCCGGGTCCACGGGTGCCAAAAACATTCAGTACTTC. Protein: CASSPGSTGAKNIQYF.

The chain combines TRBV6-1 with TRBJ1-2; TRBD1 agrees at 7 bases. Germline CDR1 MNHNS, CDR2 SASEGT. The trim removed 7 bases at V and 5 bases at J, leaving 7 bases unmatched. This CDR3 region has 13 residues. The CDR3 spells CASTRQGGYGYTF. CDR3 nucleotide sequence: TGTGCCAGCACCCGACAGGGCGGGTATGGCTACACCTTC.

The chain uses TRBV6-6 and TRBJ1-5; no reliable D call. The CDR3 is 12 amino acids. Germline CDR1 is MNHNY and CDR2 is SVGAGI (reference sequence). V was pared by 7 bases and J by 3 bases, with 7 bases between. The CDR3 sequence is CASTQNNQPQHF. DNA of the CDR3: TGTGCCAGCACCCAAAACAATCAGCCCCAGCATTTT.

The chain links TRBV9 to TRBJ1-3; D ambiguous. The CDR3 runs to 15 residues. From germline, CDR1 is SGDLS and CDR2 YYNGEE. The ends were cut back, 0 bases at V and 0 bases at J, with 7 bases in the middle. CDR3 sequence (DNA): TGTGCCAGCAGCGTAGACGGTCGCTCTGGAAACACCATATATTTT. Protein: CASSVDGRSGNTIYF.

The gene calls are TRBV7-6 and TRBJ2-3; 10 nucleotides match TRBD2. Germline assignment: CDR1 SGHVS and CDR2 FNYEAQ. J gave up 2 bases and V 1 base, and 3 bases lay outside the gene matches. The CDR3 runs 16 residues. The CDR3 reads CASSLGSGRATDTQYF. The CDR3 nucleotides read TGTGCCAGCAGCTTAGGGAGCGGGAGGGCCACAGATACGCAGTATTTT. Variable domain in full (rest from reference TRBV7-6 and TRBJ2-3): GAGVSQSPRYKVTKRGQDVALRCDPISGHVSLYWYRQALGQGPEFLTYFNYEAQQDKSGLPNDRFSAERPEGSISTLTIQRTEQRDSAMYRCASSLGSGRATDTQYFGPGTRLTVL.

The rearrangement links TRBV15 to TRBJ2-3, with D unresolved. The length of the CDR3 is 13 residues. In germline, CDR1 is LNHNV, CDR2 YYDKDF (reference sequence). V shed 7 bases and J shed 1 base, with 9 bases lying between them. Here the CDR3 DNA reads TGTGCCACCAAAAAGTTTGGCACAGATACGCAGTATTTT. Translated, it gives CATKKFGTDTQYF.